This T cell receptor beta chain appears in the sequencing data of a study of shared clonotypes between healthy human individuals. CDR3 length: 16 amino acids. The junction had 12 bases not matched to a gene; V was cut back by 10 bases and J by 2 bases. Germline V gene data show CDR1 as MNHEY and CDR2 as SMNVEV (reference sequence). Profiling relied on immunoSEQ multiplex PCR, and the TCRdb table lists in-frame clones only, not all of them. The table records about 2.1 million clones, roughly 91% of them present only once. As defined, naive CD8 cells were CD45RO-negative and positively selected for CCR7, with terminally differentiated effector memory CD45RA+ cells excluded. Only Caucasian adults living in Nashville, Tennessee served as donors. A single count supports this clone. Its target is not known. Regarding the study as a whole: The sharing of about 5% of naive CD4 clonotypes was seen across a handful of donors. Generally, naive subsets came out with larger estimated richness than memory subsets.

Input material: naive CD8+ T cells from PBMCs. This chain links TRBV27 with TRBJ2-7; the match to TRBD2 covers 12 bases. This TCR came from a man between 18 and 29 years old in good health. Some clones in this sample may be carry-over from other donors' samples. The DNA for the CDR3 is TGTGCCACCCGGACAGGGACTAGCGGGCCGACCTACGAGCAGTACTTC. Translation gives CATRTGTSGPTYEQYF.